Listed below are T cell receptor beta chains from one sample, sequenced in a study of blood T cell repertoires in COVID-19. The assay was immunoSEQ multiplex PCR, and TCRdb's table has in-frame clones only and misses some. Among fewer than 350,000 clones, 75% to 90% were seen once, and the ten largest hold 4.1%. Sequencing input: PBMCs or T cells enriched from blood (not recorded which). The source of these receptors is a woman aged 25-40 years with acute COVID-19. Both conserved end residues are part of each CDR3.

TRBJ2-2 TRBV5-1 CASSFNTGELFF
TRBJ1-5 TRBV4-1 CASSQDQTVSNQPQHF
TRBJ2-5 TRBV27 CASSLSYSGSFQETQYF
TRBJ1-5 TRBV7-2 CASSFDRAQPQHF
TRBJ1-1 TRBV4-1 CASSHRQSQDTEAFF
TRBJ2-2 TRBV5-1 CASRPGTGQTGELFF
TRBJ2-1 TRBV7-9 CASSSRLAGVIKYNEQFF
TRBJ2-7 TRBV3-1/TRBV3-2 CASSHSRGGLVADEQYF
TRBJ1-2 TRBV28 CASSIPTGGNGYTF
TRBJ1-3 TRBV10-3 CAISEFGTEGNTIYF
TRBJ2-7 TRBV3-1/TRBV3-2 CASSLRLGDFSEQYF
TRBJ2-7 TRBV28 CASGSLAGIYEQYF
TRBJ2-7 TRBV29-1 CSVEIGQGWLGQYF
TRBJ1-5 TRBV27 CASSYQGAHQPQHF
TRBJ2-2 TRBV9 CASSKQGAGELFF
TRBJ2-3 TRBV10-2 CASSETGLAVTDTQYF
TRBJ1-4 TRBV28 CASSRTGFGEKLFF
TRBJ2-1 TRBV27 CASSRTSGRASYNEQFF
TRBJ1-2 TRBV27 CASSHGPDRDYGYTF
TRBJ1-1 TRBV5-1 CASSLALDRKNTEAFF
TRBJ1-1 TRBV28 CASSSAGSEPEAFF
TRBJ1-1 TRBV18 CASSPQGLSEAFF
TRBJ2-2 TRBV2 CASSGTSGSLRTGELFF
TRBJ2-7 TRBV15 CATSRQQGPSYEQYF
TRBJ2-5 TRBV5-1 CASSLGDRPNQETQYF
TRBJ2-1 TRBV2 CASKERAGTAYNEQFF
TRBJ1-6 TRBV4-1 CASSQDAGLASPLHF
TRBJ1-6 TRBV29-1 CSVRDRIGNYNSPLHF
TRBJ1-5 TRBV12-2 CARRRLVLGQGRVQPQHF